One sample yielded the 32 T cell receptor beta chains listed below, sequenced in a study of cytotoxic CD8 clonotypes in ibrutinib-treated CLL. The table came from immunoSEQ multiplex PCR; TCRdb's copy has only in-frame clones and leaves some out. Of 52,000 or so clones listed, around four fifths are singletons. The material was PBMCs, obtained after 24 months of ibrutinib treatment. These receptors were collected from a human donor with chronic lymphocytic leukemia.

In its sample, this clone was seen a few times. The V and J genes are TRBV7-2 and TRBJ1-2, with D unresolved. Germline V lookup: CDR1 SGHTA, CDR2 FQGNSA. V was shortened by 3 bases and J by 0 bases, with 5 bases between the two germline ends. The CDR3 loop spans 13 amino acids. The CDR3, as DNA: TGTGCCAGCAGCTTTTGGGCTAACTATGGCTACACCTTC. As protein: CASSFWANYGYTF.

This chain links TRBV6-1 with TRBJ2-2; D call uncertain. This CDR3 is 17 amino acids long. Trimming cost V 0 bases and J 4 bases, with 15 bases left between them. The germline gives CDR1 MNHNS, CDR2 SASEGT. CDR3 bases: TGTGCCAGCAGTGAAGCAGCCGGGCCCCCCAGCACCGGGGAGCTGTTTTTT. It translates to CASSEAAGPPSTGELFF.

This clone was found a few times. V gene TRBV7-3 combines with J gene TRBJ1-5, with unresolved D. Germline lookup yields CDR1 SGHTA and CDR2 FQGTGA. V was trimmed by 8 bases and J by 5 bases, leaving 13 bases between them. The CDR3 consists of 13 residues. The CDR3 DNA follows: TGTGCCAGCCTCCGGGATGGGGATCAGCCCCAGCATTTT. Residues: CASLRDGDQPQHF.

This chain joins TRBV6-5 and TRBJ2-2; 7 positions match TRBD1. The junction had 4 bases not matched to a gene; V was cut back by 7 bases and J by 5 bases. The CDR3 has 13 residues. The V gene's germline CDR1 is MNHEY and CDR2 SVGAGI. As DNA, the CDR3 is TGTGCCAGCAATCAGGGGGAGACCGGGGAGCTGTTTTTT. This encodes CASNQGETGELFF.

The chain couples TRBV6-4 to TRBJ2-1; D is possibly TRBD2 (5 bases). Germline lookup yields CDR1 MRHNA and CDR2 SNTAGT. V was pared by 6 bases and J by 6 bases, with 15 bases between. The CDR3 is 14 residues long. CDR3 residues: CASRGSASSNEQFF. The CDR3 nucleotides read TGTGCCAGCAGGGGTAGCGCAAGTAGCAATGAGCAGTTCTTC.

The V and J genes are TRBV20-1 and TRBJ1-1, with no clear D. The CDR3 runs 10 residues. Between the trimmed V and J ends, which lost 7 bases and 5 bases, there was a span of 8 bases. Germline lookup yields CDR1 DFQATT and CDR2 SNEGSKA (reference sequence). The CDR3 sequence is CSVRRTEAFF. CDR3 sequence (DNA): TGCAGTGTAAGACGGACTGAAGCTTTCTTT.

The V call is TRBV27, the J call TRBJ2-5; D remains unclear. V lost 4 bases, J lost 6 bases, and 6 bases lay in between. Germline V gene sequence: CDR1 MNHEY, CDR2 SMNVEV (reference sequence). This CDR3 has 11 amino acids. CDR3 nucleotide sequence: TGTGCCAGCAGTTCCCTCAAGACCCAGTACTTC. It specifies CASSSLKTQYF.

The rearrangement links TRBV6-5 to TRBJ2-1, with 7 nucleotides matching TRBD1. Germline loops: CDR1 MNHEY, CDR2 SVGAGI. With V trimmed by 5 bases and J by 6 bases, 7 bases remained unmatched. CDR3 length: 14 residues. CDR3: CASSLNRGRNEQFF. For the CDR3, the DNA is TGTGCCAGCAGTCTTAACAGGGGTCGCAATGAGCAGTTCTTC.

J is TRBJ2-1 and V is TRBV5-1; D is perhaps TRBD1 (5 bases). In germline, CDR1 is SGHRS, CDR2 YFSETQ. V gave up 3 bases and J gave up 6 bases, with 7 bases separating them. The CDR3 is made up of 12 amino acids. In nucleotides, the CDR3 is TGCGCCAGCAGCTCAAGGGGCAATGAGCAGTTCTTC. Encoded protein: CASSSRGNEQFF. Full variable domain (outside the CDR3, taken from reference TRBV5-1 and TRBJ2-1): KAGVTQTPRYLIKTRGQQVTLSCSPISGHRSVSWYQQTPGQGLQFLFEYFSETQRNKGNFPGRFSGRQFSNSRSEMNVSTLELGDSALYLCASSSRGNEQFFGPGTRLTVL.

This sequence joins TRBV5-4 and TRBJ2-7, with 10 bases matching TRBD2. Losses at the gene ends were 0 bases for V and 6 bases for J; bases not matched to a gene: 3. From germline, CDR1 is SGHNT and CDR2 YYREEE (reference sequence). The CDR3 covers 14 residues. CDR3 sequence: CASSLELAGAEQYF. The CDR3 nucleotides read TGTGCCAGCAGCTTGGAGCTAGCGGGAGCCGAGCAGTACTTC.

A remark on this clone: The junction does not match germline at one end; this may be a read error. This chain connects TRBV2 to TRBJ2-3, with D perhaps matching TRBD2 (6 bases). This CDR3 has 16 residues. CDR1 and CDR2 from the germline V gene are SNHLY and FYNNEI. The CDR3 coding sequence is TGTGCCAGCAGCGAAGCGGGCAGCTCTAGCACAGATACGCAGTATTTT. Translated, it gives CASSEAGSSSTDTQYF.

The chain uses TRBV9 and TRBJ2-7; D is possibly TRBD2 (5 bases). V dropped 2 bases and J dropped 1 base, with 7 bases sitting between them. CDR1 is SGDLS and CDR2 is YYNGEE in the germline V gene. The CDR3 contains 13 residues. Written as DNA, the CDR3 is TGTGCCAGCAGCGTGGGAGTTTCCTACGAGCAGTACTTC. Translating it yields CASSVGVSYEQYF.

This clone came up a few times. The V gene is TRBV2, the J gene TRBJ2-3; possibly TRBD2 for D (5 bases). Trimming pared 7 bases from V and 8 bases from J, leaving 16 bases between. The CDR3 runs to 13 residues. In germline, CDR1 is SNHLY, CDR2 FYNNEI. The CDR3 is CASKGGPLGTQYF. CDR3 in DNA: TGTGCCAGCAAAGGCGGGCCCCTTGGTACGCAGTATTTT.

The CDR3 DNA sequence: TGTGCCAGCAGTTTGAACAGGGTCTACGAGCAGTACTTC. Translation: CASSLNRVYEQYF. The chain uses TRBV6-5 and TRBJ2-7; the D gene is possibly TRBD1 (6 bases). V lost 4 bases, J lost 3 bases, and 10 bases lay in between. From germline, CDR1 is MNHEY and CDR2 SVGAGI. This CDR3 is 13 amino acids long.

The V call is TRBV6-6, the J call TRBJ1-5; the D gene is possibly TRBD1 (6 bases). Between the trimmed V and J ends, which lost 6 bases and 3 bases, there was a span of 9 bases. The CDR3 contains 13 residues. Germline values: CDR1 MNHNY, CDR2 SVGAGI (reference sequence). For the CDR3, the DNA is TGTGCCAGCAGGCGGGACACCAATCAGCCCCAGCATTTT. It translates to CASRRDTNQPQHF.

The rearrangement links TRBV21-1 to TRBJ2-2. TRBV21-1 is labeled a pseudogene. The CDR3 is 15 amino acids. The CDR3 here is CASSKAPGDTGELFF. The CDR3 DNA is TGTGCCAGCAGCAAAGCGCCTGGGGACACCGGGGAGCTGTTTTTT.

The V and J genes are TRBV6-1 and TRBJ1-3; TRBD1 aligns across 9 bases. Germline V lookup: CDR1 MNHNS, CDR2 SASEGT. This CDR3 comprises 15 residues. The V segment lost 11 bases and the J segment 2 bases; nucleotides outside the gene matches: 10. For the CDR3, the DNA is TGTGCCGGCCAACCGGGACAGGGAACTGGAAACACCATATATTTT. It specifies CAGQPGQGTGNTIYF.

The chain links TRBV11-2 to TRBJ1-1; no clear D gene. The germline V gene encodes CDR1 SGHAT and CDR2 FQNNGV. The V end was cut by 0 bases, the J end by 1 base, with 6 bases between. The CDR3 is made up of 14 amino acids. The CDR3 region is CASSLDTQNTEAFF. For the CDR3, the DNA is TGTGCCAGCAGCTTAGATACGCAGAACACTGAAGCTTTCTTT.

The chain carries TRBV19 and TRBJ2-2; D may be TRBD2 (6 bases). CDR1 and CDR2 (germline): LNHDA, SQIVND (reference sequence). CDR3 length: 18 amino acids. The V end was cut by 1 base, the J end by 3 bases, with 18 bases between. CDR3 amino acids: CASSIVVAASDYTGELFF. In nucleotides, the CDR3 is TGTGCCAGTAGTATAGTTGTAGCGGCTAGCGATTACACCGGGGAGCTGTTTTTT.

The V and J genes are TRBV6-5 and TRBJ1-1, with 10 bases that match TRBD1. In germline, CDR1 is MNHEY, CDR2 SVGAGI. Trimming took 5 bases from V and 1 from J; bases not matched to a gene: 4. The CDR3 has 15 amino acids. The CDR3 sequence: CASSPRDRGNTEAFF. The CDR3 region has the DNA TGTGCCAGCAGTCCCCGGGACAGGGGGAACACTGAAGCTTTCTTT.

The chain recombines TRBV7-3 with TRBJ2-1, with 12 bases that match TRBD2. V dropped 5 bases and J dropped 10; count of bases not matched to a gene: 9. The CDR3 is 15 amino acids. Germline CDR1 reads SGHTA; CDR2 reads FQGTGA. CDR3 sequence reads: CASSPTSGRPHEQFF. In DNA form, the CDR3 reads TGTGCCAGCAGCCCCACTAGCGGGAGGCCCCACGAGCAGTTCTTC.

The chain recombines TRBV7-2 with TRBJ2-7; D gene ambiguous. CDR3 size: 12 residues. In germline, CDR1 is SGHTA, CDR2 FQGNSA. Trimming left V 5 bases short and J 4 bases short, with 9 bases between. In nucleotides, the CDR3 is TGTGCCAGCAGCCCGCAGGAGTACGAGCAGTACTTC. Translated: CASSPQEYEQYF.

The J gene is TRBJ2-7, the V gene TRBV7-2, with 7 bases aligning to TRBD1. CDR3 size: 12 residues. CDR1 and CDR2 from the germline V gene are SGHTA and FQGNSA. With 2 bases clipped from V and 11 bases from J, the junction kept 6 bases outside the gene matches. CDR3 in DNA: TGTGCCAGCAGCTTATACACAGGGGAAAAGTACTTC. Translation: CASSLYTGEKYF.

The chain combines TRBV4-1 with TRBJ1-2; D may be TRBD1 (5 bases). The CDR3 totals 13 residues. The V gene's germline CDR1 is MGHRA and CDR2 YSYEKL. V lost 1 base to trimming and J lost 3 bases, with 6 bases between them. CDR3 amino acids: CASSQVRDYGYTF. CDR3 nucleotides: TGCGCCAGCAGCCAAGTCAGGGACTATGGCTACACCTTC.

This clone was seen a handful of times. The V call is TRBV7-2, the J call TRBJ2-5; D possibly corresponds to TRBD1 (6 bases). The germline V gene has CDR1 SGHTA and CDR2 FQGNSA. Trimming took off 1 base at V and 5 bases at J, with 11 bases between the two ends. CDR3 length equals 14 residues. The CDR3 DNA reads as TGTGCCAGCAGCTTAGATCAGGGGCGGGAGACCCAGTACTTC. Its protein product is CASSLDQGRETQYF.

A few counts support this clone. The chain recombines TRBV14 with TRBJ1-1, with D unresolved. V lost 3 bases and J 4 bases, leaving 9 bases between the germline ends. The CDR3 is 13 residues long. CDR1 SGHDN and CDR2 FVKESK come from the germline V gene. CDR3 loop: CASSQSQVTEAFF. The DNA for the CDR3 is TGTGCCAGCAGCCAGTCACAAGTCACTGAAGCTTTCTTT. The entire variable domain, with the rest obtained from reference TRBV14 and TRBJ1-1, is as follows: EAGVTQFPSHSVIEKGQTVTLRCDPISGHDNLYWYRRVMGKEIKFLLHFVKESKQDESGMPNNRFLAERTGGTYSTLKVQPAELEDSGVYFCASSQSQVTEAFFGQGTRLTVV.

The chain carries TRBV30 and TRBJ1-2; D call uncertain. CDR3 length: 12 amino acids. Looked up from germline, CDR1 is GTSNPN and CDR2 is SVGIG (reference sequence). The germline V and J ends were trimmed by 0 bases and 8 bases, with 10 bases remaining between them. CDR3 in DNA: TGTGCCTGGAGTGTAACGCCGTTGGGCTACACCTTC. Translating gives CAWSVTPLGYTF. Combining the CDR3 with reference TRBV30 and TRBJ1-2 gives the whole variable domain SQTIHQWPATLVQPVGSPLSLECTVEGTSNPNLYWYRQAAGRGLQLLFYSVGIGQISSEVPQNLSASRPQDRQFILSSKKLLLSDSGFYLCAWSVTPLGYTFGSGTRLTVV.

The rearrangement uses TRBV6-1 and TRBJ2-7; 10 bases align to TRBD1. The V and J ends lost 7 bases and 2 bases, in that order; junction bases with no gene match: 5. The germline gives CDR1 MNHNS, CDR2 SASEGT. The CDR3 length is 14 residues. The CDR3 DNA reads TGTGCCAGCACCGGGGGGACAGGGGCCTACGAGCAGTACTTC. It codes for CASTGGTGAYEQYF.

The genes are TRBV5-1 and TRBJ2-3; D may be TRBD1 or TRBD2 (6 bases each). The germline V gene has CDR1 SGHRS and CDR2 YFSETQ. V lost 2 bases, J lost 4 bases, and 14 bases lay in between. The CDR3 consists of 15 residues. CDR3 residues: CASSLRGQVSDTQYF. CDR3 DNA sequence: TGCGCCAGCAGCTTACGGGGGCAGGTATCAGATACGCAGTATTTT.

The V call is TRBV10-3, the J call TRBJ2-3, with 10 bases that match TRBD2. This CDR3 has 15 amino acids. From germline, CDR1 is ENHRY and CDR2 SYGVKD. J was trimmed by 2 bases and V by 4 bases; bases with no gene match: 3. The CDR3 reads CAISVAGGYTDTQYF. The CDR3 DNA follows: TGTGCCATCAGTGTAGCGGGAGGCTACACAGATACGCAGTATTTT.

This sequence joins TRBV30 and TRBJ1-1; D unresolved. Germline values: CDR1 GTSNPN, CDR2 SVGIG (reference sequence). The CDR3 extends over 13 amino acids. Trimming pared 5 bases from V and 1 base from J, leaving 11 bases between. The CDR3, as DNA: TGTGCCTGGGCCTACCGGGGGAACACTGAAGCTTTCTTT. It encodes CAWAYRGNTEAFF.

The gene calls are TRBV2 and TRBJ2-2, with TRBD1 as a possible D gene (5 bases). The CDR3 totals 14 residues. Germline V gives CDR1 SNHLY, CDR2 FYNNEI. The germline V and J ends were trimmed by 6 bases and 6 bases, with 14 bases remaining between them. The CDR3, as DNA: TGTGCCAGCAGCAAGACCCCCAGGGCCGGGGAGCTGTTTTTT. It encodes CASSKTPRAGELFF.